Here is one T cell receptor beta chain with its context. V dropped 0 bases and J dropped 4 bases, with 6 bases sitting between them. The CDR3 covers 13 residues. The germline V gene encodes CDR1 LGHNA and CDR2 YNFKEQ. The data originate from a study of cytomegalovirus exposure and HLA in healthy donors. PCR primers comprised 60 Vbeta and 13 Jbeta primers. Original processing notes: A follow-up analysis tallied tens of millions of unique TCR beta chains, roughly 11 million shared. Sequencing was performed with immunoSEQ multiplex PCR; in TCRdb, only in-frame clones are kept and a portion is missing. V, J and clone size are those of that table, while D and trimming were read from the DNA. The table shows about 180,000 clones, with less than 80% occurring only once.

This clonotype was sampled from a woman aged 40 to 50 in good health and CMV-seronegative. The V gene is TRBV4-2, the J gene TRBJ1-2; D is unresolved. Sequencing was carried out using PBMCs. Here the CDR3 reads CASSQEAGYGYTF. CDR3 bases: TGTGCCAGCAGCCAAGAGGCGGGCTATGGCTACACCTTC.